A selection of T cell receptor beta chains follows, all from one sample in a study of blood T cell repertoires in COVID-19. The data were produced by immunoSEQ multiplex PCR, yet TCRdb's version contains in-frame clones alone and is incomplete. The sample yields some 24,000 clones, about 89% seen once. Sequences were obtained from peripheral blood. Every receptor here comes from a man in his sixties or seventies with COVID-19, enrolled during active disease. Each CDR3 is given with its conserved first and last residue. Each record gives: clone size, J gene, D gene, V gene, CDR3 DNA, CDR3 protein. A D gene is named only where the DNA matches it firmly. Where a row states a size, it is once, few, many or the class of an expanded clone; other rows omit it.

. TRBJ2-1 . TRBV10-1 TGCGCCAGCAGTGGAGGGAGAGAGCAGTTCTTC CASSGGREQFF
. TRBJ2-7 TRBD2 TRBV10-3 TGTGCCATCAGCACTAGCGGGGTGCTTATAGAGCAGTACTTC CAISTSGVLIEQYF
. TRBJ1-2 TRBD1 TRBV19 TGTGCCGGGCGACAGGGAGTCAACTCTGGCTACACCTTC CAGRQGVNSGYTF
. TRBJ2-5 TRBD1 TRBV7-9 TGTGCCAGCAGCTTAGGGACAGGGGAAGGGGAGACCCAGTACTTC CASSLGTGEGETQYF
. TRBJ1-5 . TRBV2 TGTGCCAGCAGTGAATCAACACCTCAGCCCCAGCATTTT CASSESTPQPQHF
. TRBJ2-5 TRBD1 TRBV19 TGTGCCAGTAAGGCCCGAGGGGTTGGGGACAGGGACCAAGAGACCCAGTACTTC CASKARGVGDRDQETQYF
. TRBJ1-3 . TRBV14 TGTGCCAGCAGCCGCAGGACAGTTTCTGGAAACACCATATATTTT CASSRRTVSGNTIYF
once TRBJ1-2 . TRBV11-2 TGTGCCAGCAGCTTAGGATATGGAGCTAACTATGGCTACACCTTC CASSLGYGANYGYTF
once TRBJ2-1 TRBD1 TRBV6-5 TGTGCCAGTGGGACAGGGTACAATGAGCAGTTCTTC CASGTGYNEQFF
. TRBJ2-1 . TRBV19 TGTGCCAGTAGTGCAACATCGGGAGTCTCCTACAATGAGCAGTTCTTC CASSATSGVSYNEQFF
. TRBJ1-5 . TRBV7-8 TGTGCCAGCAGCTTAGCCTCGGGGGGAGGGAATCAGCCCCAGCATTTT CASSLASGGGNQPQHF
. TRBJ1-2 . TRBV27 TGTGCCAGCAGTTTATCGGGGGCTGGCTACACCTTC CASSLSGAGYTF
. TRBJ2-1 . TRBV5-1 TGCGCCAGCAGCTTGGGCGAAAGCTCCTACAATGAGCAGTTCTTC CASSLGESSYNEQFF
. TRBJ2-1 TRBD1 TRBV5-1 TGCGCCAGCAGCTTGTCCTCGGGACAGGGTGGCGGTGAGCAGTTCTTC CASSLSSGQGGGEQFF
. TRBJ1-1 . TRBV19 TGTGCCAGTAGTATATGGGCAGGGTACACTGAAGCTTTCTTT CASSIWAGYTEAFF
. TRBJ2-5 . TRBV5-6 TGTGCCAGCAGCTTGGTCCAGCGGGCGTTCCAAGAGACCCAGTACTTC CASSLVQRAFQETQYF
. TRBJ2-5 TRBD2 TRBV5-1 TGCGCCAGCAGCAAACCCGGACTAGCGGGGCCGGAGTTGGGTGAGACCCAGTACTTC CASSKPGLAGPELGETQYF
. TRBJ1-5 TRBD1 TRBV15 TGTGCCACCAGCAGAGCGAGACAGGGCTCCAATCAGCCCCAGCATTTT CATSRARQGSNQPQHF
. TRBJ2-5 . TRBV7-9 TGTGCCAGCAGCTTACGGCAGGGGAGAGAGACCCAGTACTTC CASSLRQGRETQYF
. TRBJ1-1 TRBD1 TRBV7-9 TGTGCCAGCAGCATCAGACAGGGGATGGAAACTGAAGCTTTCTTT CASSIRQGMETEAFF
. TRBJ2-7 TRBD2 TRBV4-1 TGCGCCAGCAGCCAAGGGGGGGACTACTACGAGCAGTACTTC CASSQGGDYYEQYF
. TRBJ2-5 . TRBV6-5 TGTGCCAGCAGTTACGATCAGGGAATTAACCAGTACTTC CASSYDQGINQYF
. TRBJ2-3 . TRBV6-1 TGTGCCAGCAGTGAACAGGGTAGCACAGATACGCAGTATTTT CASSEQGSTDTQYF
. TRBJ1-5 . TRBV30 TGTGCCTGGAGTACAGGGCTCGGTGGCAATCAGCCCCAGCATTTT CAWSTGLGGNQPQHF
once TRBJ1-1 TRBD1 TRBV18 TGTGCCAGCTCACCCCCTGGACAGGGTGGAACTGAAGCTTTCTTT CASSPPGQGGTEAFF
. TRBJ2-2 TRBD2 TRBV3-1/TRBV3-2 TGTCCCCGCAGCCTCTCCAGACTAGCGGGGGGGCCGATCGGGGAGCTGTTTTTT CPRSLSRLAGGPIGELFF
. TRBJ2-3 . TRBV12-3/TRBV12-4 TGTGCCAGCAGTGATGCGACAGATACGCAGTATTTT CASSDATDTQYF
. TRBJ1-2 . TRBV30 TGTGCCTGGAGTGGACAGGCGCTCTATGGCTACACCTTC CAWSGQALYGYTF
. TRBJ2-2 . TRBV25-1 TGTGCCAGCAGTGAATACTCCGGGAGAAACACCGGGGAGCTGTTTTTT CASSEYSGRNTGELFF
. TRBJ2-7 . TRBV7-2 TGTGCCAGCAGCTTAGTAGGCAGGTCCGGAGAGCAGTACTTC CASSLVGRSGEQYF
. TRBJ2-7 TRBD1 TRBV19 TGTGCCAGTAGTACTCGGACAGGGGATTACGAGCAGTACTTC CASSTRTGDYEQYF
. TRBJ1-2 . TRBV24-1 TGTGCCACCAGCCACACTTCGTGGGCAGGCTACACCTTC CATSHTSWAGYTF
. TRBJ1-2 . TRBV27 TGTGCCAGCAGTTTGCGGGGCGAGAGCTATGGCTACACCTTC CASSLRGESYGYTF
once TRBJ2-2 TRBD2 TRBV4-2 TGTGCCAGCAGCCGCGATTCCGGGACTAGCGCCGGGGAGCTGTTTTTT CASSRDSGTSAGELFF
. TRBJ1-5 TRBD1 TRBV7-9 TGTGCCAGCAGCCCGGAGGGGGCAAGCAATCAGCCCCAGCATTTT CASSPEGASNQPQHF
. TRBJ2-2 TRBD1 TRBV5-1 TGCGCCAGCAGCTTCGGTCCAGGGGGCACCGGGGAGCTGTTTTTT CASSFGPGGTGELFF
. TRBJ1-6 TRBD1 TRBV6-5 TGTGCCAGCAGGTGGGGACAGGGACCTAATTCACCCCTCCACTTT CASRWGQGPNSPLHF